This T cell receptor beta chain originates from a study of sequential checkpoint blockade in melanoma. Study-level information: After both sequences, patients received maintenance nivolumab.

Assay: immunoSEQ multiplex PCR; the TCRdb copy retains only in-frame clones and omits some. The sample holds approximately 8,400 clones; approximately 67% are singletons and the top ten take around 50%. The CDR3 has 13 amino acids. With 7 bases clipped from V and 6 bases from J, the junction kept 7 bases outside the gene matches. Germline loops: CDR1 SQVTM, CDR2 ANQGSEA. Treatment given: randomized to nivolumab then ipilimumab (arm A) or the reverse (arm B). DNA-damaging chemotherapy had not been given to any patient beforehand. From thawed PBMCs, live CD3+CD8+ cells negative for CD19 and CD56 were sorted.

The rearrangement uses TRBV29-1 and TRBJ1-2; TRBD1 matches at 11 bases. The clonotype was recovered from a human patient with melanoma. Some clones in this sample may be carry-over from other donors' samples. The source material was CD8+ T cells sorted from blood (inferred from file names), sampled from a patient given nivolumab and ipilimumab in sequence. The CDR3 coding sequence is TGCAGCGCACCGGGACAGGGGGTCCATGGCTACACCTTC. It encodes CSAPGQGVHGYTF.